This record looks at one T cell receptor beta chain sequence and its context. Antigen specificity is unknown. The DNA is left out, because the CDR3 cannot be placed on it with certainty; the CDR3 is given as TCRdb lists it. These data come from a study of CD8+CD57+ T cells in acquired aplastic anemia. Study-wide findings and caveats: In the patients, CD8+CD57+ cells came out less diverse than the total CD4+ and CD8+ pools.

Sequenced patients had shown CD8+CD57+ cell expansion by flow cytometry. Genomic DNA templated the TCR beta VDJ and CDR3 profiling. MiXCR, run by TCRdb on the reads, gives a single entry per CDR3 protein. The sample comprises almost 20,000 distinct CDR3 sequences, 30% to 50% of which are singletons, and 87% rests with the top ten. Sequenced material: CD8+CD57+ T cells sorted from PBMCs. Described subset: bead-enriched CD8+CD57+ effector memory T cells from SAA patients. This clonotype originated in a human donor with aplastic anemia.

CDR3 region: CASSEWPAADEKLFFGSGNTIYF. This sequence joins TRBV2 and TRBJ1-3. A total of 23 residues make up the CDR3, ends included. Germline assignment: CDR1 SNHLY and CDR2 FYNNEI.